This T cell receptor (beta chain) was identified during a study of CD8+ T cells in alopecia areata. Extraction of RNA preceded its reverse transcription into cDNA, which served as the sequencing template. Libraries were prepared by immunoSEQ multiplex PCR; TCRdb keeps only in-frame clonotypes and omits some of them. Among 200,000 to 250,000 clones listed, 50% to 70% were seen once. V was pared by 1 base and J by 0 bases, with 19 bases between. Germline V gene sequence: CDR1 MNHNS, CDR2 SASEGT. CDR3 length equals 18 residues. The specimen was CD4+ T cells sorted from blood, collected at week 0. J is TRBJ2-7 and V is TRBV6-1; D tentatively reads TRBD1 or TRBD2 (5 bases each). The sequence was obtained from a human donor with alopecia areata. The CDR3 DNA is TGTGCCAGCAGTGAAGTCCATCCCTCCGGGACCAGCTCCTACGAGCAGTACTTC. The encoded protein is CASSEVHPSGTSSYEQYF.